These T cell receptor beta chains were read from a single sample in a study of shared clonotypes between healthy human individuals. The data were produced by immunoSEQ multiplex PCR, yet TCRdb's version contains in-frame clones alone and is incomplete. The profile covers about 490,000 clones, with 70% to 80% appearing a single time and around 12% taken by the ten largest. The sequenced sample was PBMCs. The source is a woman aged 35 to 49 in good health. Some clones in this sample may be carry-over from other donors' samples. Both conserved end residues are part of each CDR3.

TRBV6-6	12	TRBJ2-1	CASIDGRGEQFF
TRBV5-6	15	TRBJ2-1	CASSLGASGSNEQFF
TRBV25-1	16	TRBJ1-4	CASSEGDRGYNEKLFF
TRBV9	17	TRBJ2-3	CASSVGTSGGVGDTQYF
TRBV6-1	16	TRBJ2-3	CASSERRRGSTDTQYF
TRBV9	16	TRBJ2-7	CASSASYSGTHYEQYF
TRBV2	12	TRBJ1-5	CASRRAGQPQHF
TRBV5-4	17	TRBJ1-2	CASSLNRGSLANYGYTF
TRBV7-7	15	TRBJ2-5	CASSLAMANQETQYF
TRBV7-9	15	TRBJ2-5	CASSLVAGGAETQYF
TRBV21-1	16	TRBJ2-3	CASSKTSGRLTDTQYF
TRBV5-4	15	TRBJ2-3	CASSLGGGRTDTQYF
TRBV10-2	14	TRBJ2-4	CAGSEDRGLNIQYF
TRBV29-1	14	TRBJ1-5	CSAAFGNSNQPQHF
TRBV2	12	TRBJ2-7	CASSDRYYEQYF
TRBV19	12	TRBJ1-5	CASSMSVQPQHF
TRBV19	15	TRBJ2-7	CASSTLSGVSYEQYF
TRBV6-1	14	TRBJ2-1	CASSETSIYNEQFF
TRBV5-1	16	TRBJ1-1	CASSLVSGAMNTEAFF
TRBV5-1	18	TRBJ2-1	CASSSGLAGRSSYNEQFF
TRBV6-5	12	TRBJ1-1	CASTGGGLEAFF
TRBV7-2	17	TRBJ2-4	CASSLDVARVAKNIQYF
TRBV19	14	TRBJ2-1	CASSILRGYNEQFF
TRBV10-3	14	TRBJ2-7	CAISESRTVREQYF
TRBV11-1	15	TRBJ2-7	CASSLSAGLNYEQYF
TRBV5-1	14	TRBJ2-7	CASSTSGRTYEQYF
TRBV30	15	TRBJ2-2	CAWSVREKDTGELFF
TRBV5-1	15	TRBJ2-7	CASSFLAGGTYEQYF
TRBV18	15	TRBJ1-4	CASSPNTGPNEKLFF
TRBV27	15	TRBJ1-1	CASSSPLRRGYEAFF
TRBV14	14	TRBJ1-2	CASSQSGVGYGYTF
TRBV18	14	TRBJ1-2	CASSPTEEHYGYTF